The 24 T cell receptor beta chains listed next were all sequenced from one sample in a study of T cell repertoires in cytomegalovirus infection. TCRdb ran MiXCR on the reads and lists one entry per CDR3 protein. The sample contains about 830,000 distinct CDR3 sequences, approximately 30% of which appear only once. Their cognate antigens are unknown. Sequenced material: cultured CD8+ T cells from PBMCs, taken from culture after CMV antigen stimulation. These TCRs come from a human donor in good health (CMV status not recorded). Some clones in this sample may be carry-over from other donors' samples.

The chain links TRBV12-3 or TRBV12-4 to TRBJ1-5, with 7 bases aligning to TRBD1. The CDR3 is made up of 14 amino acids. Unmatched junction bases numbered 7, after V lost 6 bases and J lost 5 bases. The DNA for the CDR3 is TGTGCCAGCAGGGATACAGGGGTGGATCAGCCCCAGCATTTT. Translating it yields CASRDTGVDQPQHF.

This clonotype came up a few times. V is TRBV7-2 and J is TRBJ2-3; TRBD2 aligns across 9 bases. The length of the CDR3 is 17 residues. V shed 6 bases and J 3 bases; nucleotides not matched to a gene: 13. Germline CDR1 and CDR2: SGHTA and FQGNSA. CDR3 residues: CASSRSGGPGRTDTQYF. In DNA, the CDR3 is TGTGCCAGCAGTCGTAGCGGGGGCCCCGGTAGGACAGATACGCAGTATTTT.

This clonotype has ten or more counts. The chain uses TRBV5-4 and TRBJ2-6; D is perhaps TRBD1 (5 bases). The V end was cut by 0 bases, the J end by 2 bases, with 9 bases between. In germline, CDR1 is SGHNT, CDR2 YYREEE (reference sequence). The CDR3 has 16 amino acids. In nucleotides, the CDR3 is TGTGCCAGCAGCTTGGTTATAGGGGCTGGGGCCAACGTCCTGACTTTC. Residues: CASSLVIGAGANVLTF.

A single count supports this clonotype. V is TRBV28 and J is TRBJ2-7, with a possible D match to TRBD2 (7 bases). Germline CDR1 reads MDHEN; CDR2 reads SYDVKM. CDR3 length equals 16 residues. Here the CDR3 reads CANSPPGGLNRYEQYV. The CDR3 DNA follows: TGTGCCAACAGTCCGCCGGGGGGCCTTAACCGCTACGAGCAGTACGTC.

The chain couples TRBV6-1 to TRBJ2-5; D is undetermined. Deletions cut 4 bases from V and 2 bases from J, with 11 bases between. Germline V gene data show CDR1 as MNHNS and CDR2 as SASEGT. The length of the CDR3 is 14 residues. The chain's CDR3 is CASSVIRKQETQYF. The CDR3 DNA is TGTGCCAGCAGTGTCATTCGGAAACAAGAGACCCAGTACTTC.

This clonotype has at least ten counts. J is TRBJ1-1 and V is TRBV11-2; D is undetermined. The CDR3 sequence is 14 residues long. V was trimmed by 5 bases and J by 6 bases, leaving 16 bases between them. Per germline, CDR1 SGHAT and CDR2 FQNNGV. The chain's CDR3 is CASSDEWGIAEAFF. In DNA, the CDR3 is TGTGCCAGCAGCGATGAGTGGGGAATTGCTGAAGCTTTCTTT.

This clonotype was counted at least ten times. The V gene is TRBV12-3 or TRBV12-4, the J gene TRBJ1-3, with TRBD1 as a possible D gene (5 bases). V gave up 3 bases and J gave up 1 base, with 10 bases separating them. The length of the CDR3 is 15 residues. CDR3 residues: CASSLGPLSGNTIYF. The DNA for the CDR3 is TGTGCCAGCAGTTTGGGACCGCTATCTGGAAACACCATATATTTT.

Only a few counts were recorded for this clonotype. CDR3 DNA sequence: TGTGCCAGCAGTGAAGAGAGACAGGGGGCCGTACATCCGGCACAGCCCCAGCATTTT. It translates to CASSEERQGAVHPAQPQHF. The V gene is TRBV6-1, the J gene TRBJ1-5, with 10 bases matching TRBD1. The J segment lost 7 bases and the V segment lost 1 base, leaving 16 bases of the junction unmatched. This CDR3 region has 19 residues. The germline V gene has CDR1 MNHNS and CDR2 SASEGT.

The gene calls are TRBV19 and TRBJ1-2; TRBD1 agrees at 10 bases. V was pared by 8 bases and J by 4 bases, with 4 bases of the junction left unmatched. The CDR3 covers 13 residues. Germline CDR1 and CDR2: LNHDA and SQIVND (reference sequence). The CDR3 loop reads CASLRDRGYGYTF. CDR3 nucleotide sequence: TGTGCCAGTCTCCGGGACAGGGGCTATGGCTACACCTTC.

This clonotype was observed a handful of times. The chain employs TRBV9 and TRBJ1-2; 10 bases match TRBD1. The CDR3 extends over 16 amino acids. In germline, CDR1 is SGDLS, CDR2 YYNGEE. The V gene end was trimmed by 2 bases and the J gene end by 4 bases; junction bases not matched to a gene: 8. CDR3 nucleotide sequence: TGTGCCAGCAGCGTCGGGACAGGGGTTAACATCTATGGCTACACCTTC. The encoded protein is CASSVGTGVNIYGYTF. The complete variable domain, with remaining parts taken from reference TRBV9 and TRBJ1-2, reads DSGVTQTPKHLITATGQRVTLRCSPRSGDLSVYWYQQSLDQGLQFLIQYYNGEERAKGNILERFSAQQFPDLHSELNLSSLELGDSALYFCASSVGTGVNIYGYTFGSGTRLTVV.

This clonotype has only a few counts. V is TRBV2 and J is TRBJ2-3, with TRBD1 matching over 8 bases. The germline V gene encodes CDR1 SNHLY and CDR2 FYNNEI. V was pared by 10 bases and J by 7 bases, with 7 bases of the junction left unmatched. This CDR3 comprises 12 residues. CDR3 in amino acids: CANRQGPNTQYF. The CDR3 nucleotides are TGTGCCAACAGACAGGGGCCAAATACGCAGTATTTT.

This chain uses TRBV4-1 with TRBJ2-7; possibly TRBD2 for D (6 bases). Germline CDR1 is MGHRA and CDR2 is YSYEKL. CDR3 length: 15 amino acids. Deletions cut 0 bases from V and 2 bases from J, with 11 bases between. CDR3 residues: CASSQEAGRAYEQYF. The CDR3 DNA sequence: TGCGCCAGCAGCCAAGAAGCGGGCAGAGCCTACGAGCAGTACTTC.

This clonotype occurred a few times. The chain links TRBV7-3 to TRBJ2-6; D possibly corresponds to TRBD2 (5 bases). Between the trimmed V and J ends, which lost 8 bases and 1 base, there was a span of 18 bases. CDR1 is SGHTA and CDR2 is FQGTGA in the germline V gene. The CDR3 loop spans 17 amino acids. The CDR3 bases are TGTGCCAGCTCCCCCAGCGGCTCCGGGTCTGGGGCCAACGTCCTGACTTTC. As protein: CASSPSGSGSGANVLTF.

The CDR3 DNA follows: TGTGCCAGCAGCGCGGGACAGGGGGCCTTCTACAATGAGCAGTTCTTC. It specifies CASSAGQGAFYNEQFF. This chain connects TRBV5-6 to TRBJ2-1; 12 positions agree with TRBD1. CDR3 length: 16 residues. Germline lookup yields CDR1 SGHDT and CDR2 YYEEEE. The junction had 5 bases not matched to a gene; V was cut back by 4 bases and J by 3 bases.

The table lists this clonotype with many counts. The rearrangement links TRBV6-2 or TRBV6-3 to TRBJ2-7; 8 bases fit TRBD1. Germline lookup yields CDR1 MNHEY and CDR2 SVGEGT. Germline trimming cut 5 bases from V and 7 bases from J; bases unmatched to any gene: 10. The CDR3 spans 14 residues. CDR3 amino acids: CASSRNPQGEEQYV. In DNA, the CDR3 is TGTGCCAGCAGTCGAAACCCACAGGGGGAAGAGCAGTACGTC.

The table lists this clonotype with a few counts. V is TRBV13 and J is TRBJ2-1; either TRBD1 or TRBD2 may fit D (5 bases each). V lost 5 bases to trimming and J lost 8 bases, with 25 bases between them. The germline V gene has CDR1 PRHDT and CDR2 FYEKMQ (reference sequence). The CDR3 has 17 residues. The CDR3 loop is CASSHTPGGKRSDEQFF. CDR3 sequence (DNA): TGTGCCAGCAGCCACACCCCTGGGGGTAAGAGGTCGGATGAGCAGTTCTTC.

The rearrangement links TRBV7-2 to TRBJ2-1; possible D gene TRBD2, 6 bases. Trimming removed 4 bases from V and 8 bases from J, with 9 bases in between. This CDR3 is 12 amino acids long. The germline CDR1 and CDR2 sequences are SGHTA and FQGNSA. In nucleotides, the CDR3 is TGTGCCAGCAGCTGGAGGGGTGATGAGCAGTTCTTC. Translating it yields CASSWRGDEQFF.

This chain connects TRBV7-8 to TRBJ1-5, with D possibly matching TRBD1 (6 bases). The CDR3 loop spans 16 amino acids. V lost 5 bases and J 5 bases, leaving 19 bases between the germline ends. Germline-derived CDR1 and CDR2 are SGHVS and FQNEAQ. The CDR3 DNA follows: TGTGCCAGCAGCCCGGAGTGGAGGGACAATGATCAGCCCCAGCATTTT. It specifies CASSPEWRDNDQPQHF.

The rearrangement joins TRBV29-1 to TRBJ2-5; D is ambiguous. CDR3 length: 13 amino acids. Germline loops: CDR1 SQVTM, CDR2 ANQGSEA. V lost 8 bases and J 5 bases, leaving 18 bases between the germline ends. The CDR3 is CSYFDRALETQYF. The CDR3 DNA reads TGCAGCTATTTCGACCGAGCTTTGGAGACCCAGTACTTC.

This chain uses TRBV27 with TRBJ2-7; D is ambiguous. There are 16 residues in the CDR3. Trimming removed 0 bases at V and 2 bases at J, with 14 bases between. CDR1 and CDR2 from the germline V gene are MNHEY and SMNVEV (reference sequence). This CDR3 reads CASSLSLTPLAYEQYF. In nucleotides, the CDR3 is TGTGCCAGCAGTTTATCGCTGACACCTCTAGCCTACGAGCAGTACTTC.

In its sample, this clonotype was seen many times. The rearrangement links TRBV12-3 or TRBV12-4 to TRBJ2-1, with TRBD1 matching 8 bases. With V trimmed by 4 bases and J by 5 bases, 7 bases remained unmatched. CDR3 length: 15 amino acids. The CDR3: CASSSDRGLDNEQFF. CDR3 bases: TGTGCCAGCAGTTCAGACAGGGGTTTGGACAATGAGCAGTTCTTC.

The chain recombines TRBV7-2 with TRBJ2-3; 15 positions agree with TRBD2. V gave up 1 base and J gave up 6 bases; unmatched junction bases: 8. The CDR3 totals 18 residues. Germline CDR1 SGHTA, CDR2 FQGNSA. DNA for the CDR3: TGTGCCAGCAGCTTAGATGGACTAGCGGGGGGGATGTTGGATACGCAGTATTTT. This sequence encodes CASSLDGLAGGMLDTQYF.

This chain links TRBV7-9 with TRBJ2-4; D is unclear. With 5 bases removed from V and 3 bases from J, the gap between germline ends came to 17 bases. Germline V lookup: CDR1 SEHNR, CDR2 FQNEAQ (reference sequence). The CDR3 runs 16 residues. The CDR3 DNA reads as TGTGCCAGCAGCCGGTCGGGCCCAGCGAACAAAAACATTCAGTACTTC. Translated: CASSRSGPANKNIQYF.

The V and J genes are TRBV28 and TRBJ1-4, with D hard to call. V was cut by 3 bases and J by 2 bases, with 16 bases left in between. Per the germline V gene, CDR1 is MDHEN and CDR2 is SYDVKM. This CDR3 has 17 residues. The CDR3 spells CASSFVQTVGTNEKLFF. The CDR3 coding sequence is TGTGCCAGCAGTTTCGTCCAAACCGTGGGGACTAATGAAAAACTGTTTTTT.